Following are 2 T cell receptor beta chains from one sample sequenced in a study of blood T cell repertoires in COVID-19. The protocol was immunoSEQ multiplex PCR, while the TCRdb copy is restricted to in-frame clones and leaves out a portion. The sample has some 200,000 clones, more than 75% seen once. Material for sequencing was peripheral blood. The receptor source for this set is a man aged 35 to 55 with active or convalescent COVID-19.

The CDR3 region has the DNA TGTGCCAGCAGTTCACCGGGACAGGGAAATCAGCCCCAGCATTTT. This codes for CASSSPGQGNQPQHF. The chain uses TRBV6-6 and TRBJ1-5; 9 bases are a match to TRBD1. The V and J ends lost 4 bases and 4 bases, in that order; junction bases with no gene match: 5. This CDR3 has 15 amino acids. Germline V CDR1 and CDR2: MNHNY, SVGAGI (reference sequence).

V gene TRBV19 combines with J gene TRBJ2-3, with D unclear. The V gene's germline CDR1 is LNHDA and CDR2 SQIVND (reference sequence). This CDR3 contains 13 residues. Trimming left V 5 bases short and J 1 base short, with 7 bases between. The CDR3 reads CASSEQRTDTQYF. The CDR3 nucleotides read TGTGCCAGTAGTGAACAGCGCACAGATACGCAGTATTTT.